This T cell receptor (beta chain) was documented in a study of blood T cell repertoires in COVID-19. Background on the study: From the United States, Italy and Spain came samples of acute and convalescent COVID-19.

Assay used: immunoSEQ multiplex PCR; TCRdb lists only in-frame clones, some missing. The sample comprises 50,000 to 70,000 clones, about 80% of which are singletons, and roughly a tenth rests with the top ten. Those enrolled in Seattle joined during active infection and were followed longitudinally afterward. This clone was recorded once. CDR1 is MNHEY and CDR2 is SVGEGT in the germline V gene. V gave up 2 bases and J gave up 3 bases, with 11 bases separating them. The CDR3 loop spans 15 amino acids. The sequence was obtained from a man older than 75 with COVID-19, enrolled during active disease. The chain recombines TRBV6-2 or TRBV6-3 with TRBJ1-5; D remains unclear. Sample: peripheral blood. CDR3 loop: CASSYELRSNQPQHF. CDR3 DNA: TGTGCCAGCAGTTACGAATTACGGTCCAATCAGCCCCAGCATTTT.